These 11 T cell receptor beta chains share one sample of origin, sequenced in a study of post-analysis software for immune sequencing data. The library was made from cDNA and included unique molecular identifiers. One entry per CDR3 protein, called by TCRdb with MiXCR from the PCR reads. Of about 500,000 distinct CDR3 sequences listed, 40% to 55% were seen once; the top ten hold about 12%. These receptors have no identified antigens. Study-level results: Controls showed lower frequencies than patients for roughly 5 TRBV segments, and TRBV5-6, TRBV5-1 and TRBV20-1 were among these.

The sample taken for sequencing was blood. All receptors come from a girl aged 5-17 years with multiple sclerosis.

This rearrangement joins TRBV7-9 to TRBJ2-4; no reliable D call. Trimming pared 3 bases from V and 1 base from J, leaving 13 bases between. Germline loops: CDR1 SEHNR, CDR2 FQNEAQ (reference sequence). This CDR3 spans 16 amino acids. Here the CDR3 reads CASSFSRIGAKNIQYF. The CDR3 DNA is TGTGCCAGCAGCTTTAGCAGAATTGGGGCCAAAAACATTCAGTACTTC.

This chain joins TRBV20-1 and TRBJ2-5; D remains unclear. V was trimmed by 8 bases and J by 4 bases, leaving 17 bases between them. Germline-derived CDR1 and CDR2 are DFQATT and SNEGSKA (reference sequence). The CDR3 totals 13 residues. CDR3 amino acids: CSPTGPPVETQYF. DNA of the CDR3: TGCAGTCCGACCGGGCCCCCGGTAGAGACCCAGTACTTC.

The V and J genes are TRBV14 and TRBJ2-1, with D perhaps TRBD1 or TRBD2 (5 bases each). CDR3 length: 12 amino acids. From germline, CDR1 is SGHDN and CDR2 FVKESK. Trimming took 3 bases from V and 9 from J, leaving 9 bases between them. The CDR3 protein is CASSQRGTEQFF. Here the CDR3 DNA reads TGTGCCAGCAGCCAGAGGGGCACTGAGCAGTTCTTC.

A few counts support this clonotype. This chain uses TRBV5-1 with TRBJ2-1; tentatively, D is TRBD2 (5 bases). The germline V gene encodes CDR1 SGHRS and CDR2 YFSETQ. V dropped 4 bases and J dropped 3 bases, with 8 bases sitting between them. The CDR3 is made up of 13 amino acids. Written as DNA, the CDR3 is TGCGCCAGCAGCGCGGGTGACTACAATGAGCAGTTCTTC. Its translation is CASSAGDYNEQFF.

The V call is TRBV7-9, the J call TRBJ1-1; D ambiguous. Germline loops: CDR1 SEHNR, CDR2 FQNEAQ (reference sequence). The CDR3 sequence is 13 residues long. Trimming cost V 4 bases and J 0 bases, with 6 bases left between them. The CDR3 is CASSSALNTEAFF. CDR3 nucleotide sequence: TGTGCCAGCAGCTCCGCGTTGAACACTGAAGCTTTCTTT.

The chain joins TRBV20-1 to TRBJ2-7; 8 bases fit TRBD1. J lost 4 bases, V lost 4 bases, and 6 bases had no gene match. Germline lookup yields CDR1 DFQATT and CDR2 SNEGSKA (reference sequence). The CDR3 consists of 13 residues. This CDR3 reads CSAKPGGAYEQYF. The DNA of the CDR3 is TGCAGTGCTAAGCCAGGGGGCGCATACGAGCAGTACTTC.

This clonotype was picked up many times. V is TRBV29-1 and J is TRBJ2-7, with TRBD2 identical over 7 bases. Germline trimming cut 5 bases from V and 0 bases from J; bases unmatched to any gene: 7. This CDR3 has 14 amino acids. Germline V gene lookup returns CDR1 SQVTM and CDR2 ANQGSEA. The CDR3 loop is CSVIAGVSSYEQYF. The CDR3 region has the DNA TGCAGCGTTATAGCGGGTGTCTCCTCCTACGAGCAGTACTTC.

This clonotype was detected a few times. The chain combines TRBV5-1 with TRBJ2-7; tentatively, D is TRBD1 (10 bases). In germline, CDR1 is SGHRS, CDR2 YFSETQ. The CDR3 is 22 residues long. Trimming removed 2 bases from V and 4 bases from J, with 37 bases in between. CDR3 sequence (DNA): TGCGCCAGCAGCTTCTCGACAGGGGGCCAACCACTGCAAGCGGGAGGCACTTACGAGCAGTACTTC. Translating it yields CASSFSTGGQPLQAGGTYEQYF.

The chain employs TRBV6-1 and TRBJ2-1, with D possibly being TRBD2 (6 bases). V was cut by 4 bases and J by 0 bases, with 16 bases left in between. This CDR3 spans 17 amino acids. Germline V gene lookup returns CDR1 MNHNS and CDR2 SASEGT. DNA for the CDR3: TGTGCCAGCAGTGGGTCTCAGACTAGTCTCTCCTACAATGAGCAGTTCTTC. It encodes CASSGSQTSLSYNEQFF.

This clonotype occurred a few times. This chain uses TRBV12-3 or TRBV12-4 with TRBJ2-4; TRBD1 is a possible D gene (6 bases). The V gene lost 2 bases and the J gene lost 4 bases, with 12 bases spanning the gap. This CDR3 has 15 residues. The CDR3 protein is CASSLTGTGKNIQYF. As DNA, the CDR3 is TGTGCCAGCAGTTTAACAGGGACGGGGAAAAACATTCAGTACTTC.

This rearrangement joins TRBV29-1 to TRBJ2-7; TRBD1 aligns across 12 bases. This CDR3 has 15 residues. J was trimmed by 4 bases and V by 3 bases; bases with no gene match: 7. Germline CDR1 SQVTM, CDR2 ANQGSEA. CDR3 DNA: TGCAGCGTTGAGCTCCGGGACAGGGGGCCGTACGAGCAGTACTTC. This gives the protein CSVELRDRGPYEQYF.